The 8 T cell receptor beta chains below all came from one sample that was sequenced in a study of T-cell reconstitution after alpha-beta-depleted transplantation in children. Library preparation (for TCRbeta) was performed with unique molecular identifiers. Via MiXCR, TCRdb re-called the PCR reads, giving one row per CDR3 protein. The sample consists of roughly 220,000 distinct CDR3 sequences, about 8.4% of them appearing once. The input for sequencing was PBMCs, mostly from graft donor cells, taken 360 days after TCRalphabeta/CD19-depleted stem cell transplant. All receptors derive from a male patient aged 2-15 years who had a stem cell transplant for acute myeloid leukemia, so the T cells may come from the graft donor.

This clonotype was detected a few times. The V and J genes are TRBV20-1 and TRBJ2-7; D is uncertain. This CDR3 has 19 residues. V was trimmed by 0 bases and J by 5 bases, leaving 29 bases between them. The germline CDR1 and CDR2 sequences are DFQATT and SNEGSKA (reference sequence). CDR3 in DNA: TGCAGTGCTAGAGATATTGGTACTAAGCACGGTGCAAACCCAGACGAGCAGTACTTC. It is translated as CSARDIGTKHGANPDEQYF.

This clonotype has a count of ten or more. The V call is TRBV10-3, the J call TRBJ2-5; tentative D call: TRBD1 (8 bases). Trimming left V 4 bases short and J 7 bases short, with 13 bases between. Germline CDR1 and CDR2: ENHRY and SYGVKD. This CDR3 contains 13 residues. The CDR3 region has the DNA TGTGCCATCAGTGGAACAGGGGGGGGGACCCAGTACTTC. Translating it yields CAISGTGGGTQYF.

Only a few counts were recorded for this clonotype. The CDR3 coding sequence is TGTGCCATCAGTGAGTCTGTCTACGAGCAGTACGTC. Translation gives CAISESVYEQYV. This chain links TRBV10-3 with TRBJ2-7; no definite D call. V was cut by 0 bases and J by 3 bases, with 3 bases left in between. This CDR3 is built from 12 residues. Germline-derived CDR1 and CDR2 are ENHRY and SYGVKD.

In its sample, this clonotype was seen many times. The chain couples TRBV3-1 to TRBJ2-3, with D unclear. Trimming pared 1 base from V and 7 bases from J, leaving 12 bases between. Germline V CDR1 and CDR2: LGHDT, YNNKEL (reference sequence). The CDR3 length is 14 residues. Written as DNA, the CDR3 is TGTGCCAGCAGCCAAGCCCTACCAGGCCATACGCAGTATTTT. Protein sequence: CASSQALPGHTQYF.

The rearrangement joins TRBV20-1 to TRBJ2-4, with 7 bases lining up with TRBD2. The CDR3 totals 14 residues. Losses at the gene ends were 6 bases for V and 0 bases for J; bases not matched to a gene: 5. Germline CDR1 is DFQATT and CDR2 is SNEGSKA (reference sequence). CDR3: CSAAGRLAKNIQYF. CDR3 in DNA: TGCAGTGCAGCGGGACGGCTAGCCAAAAACATTCAGTACTTC.

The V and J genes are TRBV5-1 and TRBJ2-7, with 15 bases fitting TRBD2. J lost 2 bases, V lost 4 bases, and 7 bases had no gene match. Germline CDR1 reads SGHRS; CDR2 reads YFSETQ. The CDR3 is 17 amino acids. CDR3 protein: CASSREGLAGGPYEQYF. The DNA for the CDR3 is TGCGCCAGCAGCAGAGAAGGACTAGCGGGAGGGCCCTACGAGCAGTACTTC. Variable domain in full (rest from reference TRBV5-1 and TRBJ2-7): KAGVTQTPRYLIKTRGQQVTLSCSPISGHRSVSWYQQTPGQGLQFLFEYFSETQRNKGNFPGRFSGRQFSNSRSEMNVSTLELGDSALYLCASSREGLAGGPYEQYFGPGTRLTVT.

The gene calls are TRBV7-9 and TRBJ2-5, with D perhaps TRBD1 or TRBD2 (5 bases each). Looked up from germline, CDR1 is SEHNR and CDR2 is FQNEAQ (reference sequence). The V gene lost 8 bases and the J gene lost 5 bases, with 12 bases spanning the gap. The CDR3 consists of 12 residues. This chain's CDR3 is CASDEWGETQYF. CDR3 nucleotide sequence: TGTGCCAGCGACGAGTGGGGGGAGACCCAGTACTTC.

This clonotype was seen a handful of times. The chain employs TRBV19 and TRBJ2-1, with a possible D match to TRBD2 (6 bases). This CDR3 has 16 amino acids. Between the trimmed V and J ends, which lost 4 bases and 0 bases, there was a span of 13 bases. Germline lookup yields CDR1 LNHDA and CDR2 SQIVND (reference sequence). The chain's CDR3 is CASSTPRDSSYNEQFF. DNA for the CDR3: TGTGCCAGTAGTACCCCCCGGGACTCCTCCTACAATGAGCAGTTCTTC.